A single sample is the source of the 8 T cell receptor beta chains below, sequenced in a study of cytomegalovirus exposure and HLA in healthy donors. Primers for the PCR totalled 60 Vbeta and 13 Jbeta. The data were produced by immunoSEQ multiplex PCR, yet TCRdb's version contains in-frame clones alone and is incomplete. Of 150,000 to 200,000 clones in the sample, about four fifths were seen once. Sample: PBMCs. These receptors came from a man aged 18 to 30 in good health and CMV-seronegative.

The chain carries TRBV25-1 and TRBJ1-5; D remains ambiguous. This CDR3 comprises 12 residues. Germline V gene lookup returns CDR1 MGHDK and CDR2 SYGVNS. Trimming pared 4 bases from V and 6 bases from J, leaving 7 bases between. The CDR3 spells CASSGQGQPQHF. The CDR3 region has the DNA TGTGCCAGCAGTGGACAAGGTCAGCCCCAGCATTTT. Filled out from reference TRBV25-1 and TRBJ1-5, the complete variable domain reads EADIYQTPRYLVIGTGKKITLECSQTMGHDKMYWYQQDPGMELHLIHYSYGVNSTEKGDLSSESTVSRIRTEHFPLTLESARPSHTSQYLCASSGQGQPQHFGDGTRLSIL.

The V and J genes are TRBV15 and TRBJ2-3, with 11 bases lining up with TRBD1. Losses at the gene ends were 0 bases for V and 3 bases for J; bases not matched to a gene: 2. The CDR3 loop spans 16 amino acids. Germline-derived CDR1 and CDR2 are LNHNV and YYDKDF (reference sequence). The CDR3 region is CATSRDRDRGTDTQYF. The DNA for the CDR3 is TGTGCCACCAGCAGAGATCGGGACAGGGGGACAGATACGCAGTATTTT. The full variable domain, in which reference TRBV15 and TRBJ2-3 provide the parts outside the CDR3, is DAMVIQNPRYQVTQFGKPVTLSCSQTLNHNVMYWYQQKSSQAPKLLFHYYDKDFNNEADTPDNFQSRRPNTSFCFLDIRSPGLGDTAMYLCATSRDRDRGTDTQYFGPGTRLTVL.

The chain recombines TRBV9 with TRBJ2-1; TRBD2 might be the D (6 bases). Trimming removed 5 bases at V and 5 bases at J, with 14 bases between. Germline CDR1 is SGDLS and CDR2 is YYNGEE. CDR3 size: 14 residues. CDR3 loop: CASRTGSANNEQFF. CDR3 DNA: TGTGCCAGCAGGACCGGGAGCGCCAACAATGAGCAGTTCTTC.

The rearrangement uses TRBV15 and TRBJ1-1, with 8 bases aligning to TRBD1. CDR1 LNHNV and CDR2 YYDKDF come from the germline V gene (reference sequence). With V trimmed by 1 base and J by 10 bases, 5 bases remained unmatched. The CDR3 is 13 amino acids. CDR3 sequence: CATSRGPTGGAFF. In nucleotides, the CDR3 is TGTGCCACCAGCAGAGGCCCCACAGGGGGAGCTTTCTTT.

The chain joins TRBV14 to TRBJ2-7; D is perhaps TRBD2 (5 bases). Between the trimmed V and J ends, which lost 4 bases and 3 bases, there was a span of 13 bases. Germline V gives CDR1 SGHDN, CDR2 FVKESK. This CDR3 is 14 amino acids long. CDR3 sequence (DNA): TGTGCCAGCAGCCCCATAACTAGTCTCTACGAGCAGTACTTC. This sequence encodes CASSPITSLYEQYF.

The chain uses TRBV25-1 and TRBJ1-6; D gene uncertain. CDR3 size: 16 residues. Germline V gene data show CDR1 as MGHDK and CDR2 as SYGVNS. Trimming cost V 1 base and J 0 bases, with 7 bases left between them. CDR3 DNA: TGTGCCAGCAGTGAATCGGGGAGCTCCTATAATTCACCCCTCCACTTT. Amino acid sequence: CASSESGSSYNSPLHF. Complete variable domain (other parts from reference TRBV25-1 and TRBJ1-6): EADIYQTPRYLVIGTGKKITLECSQTMGHDKMYWYQQDPGMELHLIHYSYGVNSTEKGDLSSESTVSRIRTEHFPLTLESARPSHTSQYLCASSESGSSYNSPLHFGNGTRLTVT.

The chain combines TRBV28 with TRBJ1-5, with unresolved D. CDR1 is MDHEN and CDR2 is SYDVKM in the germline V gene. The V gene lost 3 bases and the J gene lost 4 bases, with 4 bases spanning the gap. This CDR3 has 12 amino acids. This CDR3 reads CASSFGNQPQHF. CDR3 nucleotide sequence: TGTGCCAGCAGTTTCGGGAATCAGCCCCAGCATTTT.

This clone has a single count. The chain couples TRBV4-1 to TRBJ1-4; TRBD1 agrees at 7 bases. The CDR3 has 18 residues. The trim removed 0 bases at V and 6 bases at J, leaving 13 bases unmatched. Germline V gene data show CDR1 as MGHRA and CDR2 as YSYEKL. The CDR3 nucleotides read TGCGCCAGCAGCCAAGATGGGAGCTTTGGGACAGTATATGAAAAACTGTTTTTT. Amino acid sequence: CASSQDGSFGTVYEKLFF.